This record covers a single T cell receptor beta chain. Authors' analysis steps: For nucleated cells, counts were estimated from reference gene primer amplification. Data came from immunoSEQ multiplex PCR; TCRdb stores just in-frame clones and leaves some out. D and trimming were read from the DNA, whereas the V and J calls and clone size are those reported in that table. The table has about 66,000 clones, just under 80% seen once. V lost 5 bases to trimming and J lost 1 base, with 6 bases between them. This CDR3 is built from 12 residues. These data originate in a study of blood T cell repertoires in COVID-19. At the level of the study: The study drew acute and convalescent COVID-19 samples from the United States, Italy and Spain. Nucleic acid was either cDNA or gDNA, and it came from T cells, B-cell-depleted T cells, or PBMCs.

Sequenced input: peripheral blood. The receptor's source is a human donor in a cohort sampled during active COVID-19. The chain has TRBV12-3 or TRBV12-4 and TRBJ2-7, with D perhaps TRBD2 (6 bases). CDR3 region: CASSGLSYEQYF. Here the CDR3 DNA reads TGTGCCAGCAGTGGACTATCCTACGAGCAGTACTTC.